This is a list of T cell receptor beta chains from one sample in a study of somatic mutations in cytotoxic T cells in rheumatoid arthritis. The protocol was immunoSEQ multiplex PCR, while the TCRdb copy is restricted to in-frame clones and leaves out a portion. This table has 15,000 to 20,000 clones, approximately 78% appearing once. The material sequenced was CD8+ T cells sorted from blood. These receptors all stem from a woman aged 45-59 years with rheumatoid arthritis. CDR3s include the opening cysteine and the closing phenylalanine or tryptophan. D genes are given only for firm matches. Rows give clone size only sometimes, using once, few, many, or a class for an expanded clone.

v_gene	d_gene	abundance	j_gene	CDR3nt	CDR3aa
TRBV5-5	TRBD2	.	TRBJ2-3	TGTGCCAGCAGCGAGGGAGGGTTTCGAACCGATACGCAGTATTTT	CASSEGGFRTDTQYF
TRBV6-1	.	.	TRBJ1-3	TGTGCCAGCAGCGTACAGCCAGCCTCTGGAAACACCATATATTTT	CASSVQPASGNTIYF
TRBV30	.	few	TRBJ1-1	TGTGCCTGGAGCATGAACACTGAAGCTTTCTTT	CAWSMNTEAFF
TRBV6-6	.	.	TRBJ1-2	TGTGCCAGCAGACTCTATGGCTACACCTTC	CASRLYGYTF
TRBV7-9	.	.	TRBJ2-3	TGTGCCAGCAGCTTACCCCCCTCCCCAAGCACAGATACGCAGTATTTT	CASSLPPSPSTDTQYF
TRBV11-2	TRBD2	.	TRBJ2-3	TGTGCCAGCAGCTCTAGCGGGGCGGGGGGGGATACGCAGTATTTT	CASSSSGAGGDTQYF
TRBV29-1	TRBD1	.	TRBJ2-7	TGCAGCGTCGCAGGGGGCGCTTCGCCCTACGAGCAGTACTTC	CSVAGGASPYEQYF
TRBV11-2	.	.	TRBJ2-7	TGTGCCAGCAGGCCCGAACCGGACAGTCCCCCCTCCTACGAGCAGTACTTC	CASRPEPDSPPSYEQYF
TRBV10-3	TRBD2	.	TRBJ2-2	TGTGCCATCAGTTCTGGACTAGCGGGACGACCGAACACCGGGGAGCTGTTTTTT	CAISSGLAGRPNTGELFF
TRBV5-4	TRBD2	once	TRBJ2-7	TGTGCCAGCAGCTCCTTAGCGGGAGGAGTCGAGCAGTACTTC	CASSSLAGGVEQYF
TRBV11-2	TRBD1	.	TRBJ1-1	TGTGCCAGCAGCTTAGGCTGGACAGGGGATCGGACTGAAGCTTTCTTT	CASSLGWTGDRTEAFF
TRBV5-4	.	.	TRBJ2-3	TGTGCCAGCAGCTTTAGTCAGGCTAGCACAGATACGCAGTATTTT	CASSFSQASTDTQYF
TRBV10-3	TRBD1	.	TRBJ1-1	TGTGCCATCAGCAGACAGGGGGCGGACACTGAAGCTTTCTTT	CAISRQGADTEAFF
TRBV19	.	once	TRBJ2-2	TGTGCCAGTAGTTGGTCCGCTGCGAACACCGGGGAGCTGTTTTTT	CASSWSAANTGELFF
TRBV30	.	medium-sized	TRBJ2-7	TGTGCCTGGAGTTGGGGTGCGGTCCAGGGAGGTAACGAGCAGTACTTC	CAWSWGAVQGGNEQYF
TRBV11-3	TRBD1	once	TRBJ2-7	TGTGCCAGCAGCCCCACAGGGGGGAACGAGCAGTACTTC	CASSPTGGNEQYF
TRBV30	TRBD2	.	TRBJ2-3	TGTGCCTGGACTGTAACCGGGGGGGTGACAGATACGCAGTATTTT	CAWTVTGGVTDTQYF
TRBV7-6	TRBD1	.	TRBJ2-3	TGTGCCAGCAGCCGGAGACAGGGGGGAATGACAGATACGCAGTATTTT	CASSRRQGGMTDTQYF
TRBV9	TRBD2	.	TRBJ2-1	TGTGCCAGCAGCGACCCCCGGGCTAGCGGGAGTAATGAGCAGTTCTTC	CASSDPRASGSNEQFF
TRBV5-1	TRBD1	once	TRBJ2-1	TGCGCCAGCAGTGACTACCGGGACAGCTCCTACAATGAGCAGTTCTTC	CASSDYRDSSYNEQFF
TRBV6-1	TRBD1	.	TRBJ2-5	TGTGCCAGCAGCTCCCCGGGACAGGGGAAACCGACCCAGTACTTC	CASSSPGQGKPTQYF
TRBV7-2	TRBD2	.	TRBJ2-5	TGTGCCAGCAGCTTATTGGGAGCGGGAGAGGGGGAGACCCAGTACTTC	CASSLLGAGEGETQYF
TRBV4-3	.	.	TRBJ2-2	TGCGCCAGCAGCCGTCATATACGAACCGGGGAGCTGTTTTTT	CASSRHIRTGELFF
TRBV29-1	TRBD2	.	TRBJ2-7	TGCAGCGTTAAGGGACTAGCGGGAGATCCTTCGTACGAGCAGTACTTC	CSVKGLAGDPSYEQYF
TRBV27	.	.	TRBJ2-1	TGTGCCAGCAGTTACGCCTATGAGCAGTTCTTC	CASSYAYEQFF
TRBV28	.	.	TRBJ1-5	TGTGCCAGCAGTCATCAGGGTGTCCAGCCCCAGCATTTT	CASSHQGVQPQHF
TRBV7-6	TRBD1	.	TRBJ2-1	TGTGCCAGCAGCCCGGGGACAGGGTGGGGCTACAATGAGCAGTTCTTC	CASSPGTGWGYNEQFF
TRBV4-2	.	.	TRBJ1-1	TGTGCCAGCAGCCAAGATCGGCAGAGCTTGAACACTGAAGCTTTCTTT	CASSQDRQSLNTEAFF
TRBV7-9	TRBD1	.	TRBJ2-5	TGTGCCAGCCCATCCAGACAGGGTCAAGAGACCCAGTACTTC	CASPSRQGQETQYF
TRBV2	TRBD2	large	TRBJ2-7	TGTGCCAGCAGTGAAAGCGGGGGGTTCTCCTACGAGCAGTACTTC	CASSESGGFSYEQYF